Sequencing of this TCR beta chain was carried out in a study of technical replicates of blood from a handful of donors. The CDR3 is 15 amino acids. Looked up from germline, CDR1 is SEHNR and CDR2 is FQNEAQ (reference sequence). V lost 5 bases and J lost 7, with 18 bases in between. Assay used: immunoSEQ multiplex PCR; TCRdb lists only in-frame clones, some missing. This table has around 50,000 clones, 90% to 95% appearing once. The clonotype originates from a human donor in good health. Some clones in this sample may be carry-over from other donors' samples. V usage is TRBV7-9 and J usage is TRBJ2-1, with D tentatively TRBD2 (7 bases). Sequencing was performed on PBMCs. CDR3 region: CASSARGGAQNEQFF. As DNA, the CDR3 is TGTGCCAGCAGCGCAAGAGGGGGGGCGCAAAATGAGCAGTTCTTC.